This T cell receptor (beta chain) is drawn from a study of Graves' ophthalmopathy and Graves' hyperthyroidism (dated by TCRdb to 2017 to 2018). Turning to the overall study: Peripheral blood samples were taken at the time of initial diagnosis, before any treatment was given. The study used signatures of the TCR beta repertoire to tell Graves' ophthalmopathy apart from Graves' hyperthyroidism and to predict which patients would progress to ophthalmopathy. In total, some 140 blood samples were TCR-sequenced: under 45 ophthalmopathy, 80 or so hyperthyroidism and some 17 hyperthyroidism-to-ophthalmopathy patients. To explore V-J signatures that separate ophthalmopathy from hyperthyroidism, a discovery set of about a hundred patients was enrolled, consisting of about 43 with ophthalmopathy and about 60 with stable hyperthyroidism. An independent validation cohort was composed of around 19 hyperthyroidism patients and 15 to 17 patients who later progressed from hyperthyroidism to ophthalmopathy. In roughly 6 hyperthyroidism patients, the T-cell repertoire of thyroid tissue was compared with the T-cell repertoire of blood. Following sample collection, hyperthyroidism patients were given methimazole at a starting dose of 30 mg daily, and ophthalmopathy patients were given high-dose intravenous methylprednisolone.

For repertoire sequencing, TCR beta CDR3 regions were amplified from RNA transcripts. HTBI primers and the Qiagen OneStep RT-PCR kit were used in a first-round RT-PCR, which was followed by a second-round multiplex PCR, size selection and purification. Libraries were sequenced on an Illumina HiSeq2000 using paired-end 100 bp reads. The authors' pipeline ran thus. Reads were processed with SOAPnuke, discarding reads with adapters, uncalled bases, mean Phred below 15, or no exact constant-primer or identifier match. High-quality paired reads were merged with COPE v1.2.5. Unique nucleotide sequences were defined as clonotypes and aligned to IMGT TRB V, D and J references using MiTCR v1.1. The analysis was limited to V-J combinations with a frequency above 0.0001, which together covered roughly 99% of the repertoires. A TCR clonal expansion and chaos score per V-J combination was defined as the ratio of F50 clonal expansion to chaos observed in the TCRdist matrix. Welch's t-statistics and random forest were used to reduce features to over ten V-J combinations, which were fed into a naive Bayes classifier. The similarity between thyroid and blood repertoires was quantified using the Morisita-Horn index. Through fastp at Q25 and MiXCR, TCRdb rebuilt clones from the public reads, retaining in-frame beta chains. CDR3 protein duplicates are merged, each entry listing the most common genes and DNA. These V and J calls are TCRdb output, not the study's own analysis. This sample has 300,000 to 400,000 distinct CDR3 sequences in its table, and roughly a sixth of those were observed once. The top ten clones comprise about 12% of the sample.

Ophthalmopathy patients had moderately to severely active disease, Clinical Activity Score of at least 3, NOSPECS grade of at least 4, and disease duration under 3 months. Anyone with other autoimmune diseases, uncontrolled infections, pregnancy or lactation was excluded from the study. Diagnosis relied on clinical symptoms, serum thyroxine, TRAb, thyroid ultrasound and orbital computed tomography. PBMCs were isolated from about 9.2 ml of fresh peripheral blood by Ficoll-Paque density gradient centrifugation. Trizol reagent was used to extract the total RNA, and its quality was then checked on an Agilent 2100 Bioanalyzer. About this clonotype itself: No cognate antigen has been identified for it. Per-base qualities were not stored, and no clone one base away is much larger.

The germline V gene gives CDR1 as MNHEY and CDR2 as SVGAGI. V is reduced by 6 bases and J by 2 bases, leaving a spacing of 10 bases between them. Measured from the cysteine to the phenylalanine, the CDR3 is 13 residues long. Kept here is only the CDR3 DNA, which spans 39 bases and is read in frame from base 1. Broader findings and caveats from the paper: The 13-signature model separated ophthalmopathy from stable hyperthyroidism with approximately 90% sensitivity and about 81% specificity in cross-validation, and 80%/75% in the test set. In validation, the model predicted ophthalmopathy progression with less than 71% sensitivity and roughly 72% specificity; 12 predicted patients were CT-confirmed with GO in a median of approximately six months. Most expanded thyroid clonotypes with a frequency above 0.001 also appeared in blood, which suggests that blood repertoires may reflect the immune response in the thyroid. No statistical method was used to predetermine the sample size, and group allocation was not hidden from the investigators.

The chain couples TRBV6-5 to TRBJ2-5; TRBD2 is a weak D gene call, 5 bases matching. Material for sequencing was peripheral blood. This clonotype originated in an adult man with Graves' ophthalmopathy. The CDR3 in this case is CASSYLAQETQYF. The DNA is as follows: TGTGCCAGCAGCTACCTAGCACAAGAGACCCAGTACTTC.